The 25 T cell receptor beta chains below were found in one sample sequenced in a study of blood T cell repertoires in COVID-19. Libraries were prepared by immunoSEQ multiplex PCR; TCRdb keeps only in-frame clonotypes and omits some of them. The sample consists of hundreds of thousands of clones, roughly 81% of them appearing once. The sample was peripheral blood. These receptors were obtained from a woman aged 80 or older with COVID-19, enrolled during active disease.

V and J are TRBV3-1 (or the pseudogene TRBV3-2) and TRBJ2-1, with no clear D. Trimming cost V 0 bases and J 0 bases, with 9 bases left between them. This CDR3 spans 16 amino acids. The germline gives CDR1 LGHDT, CDR2 YNNKEL (reference sequence). The CDR3 is CASSQDRLSSYNEQFF. The CDR3 DNA reads TGTGCCAGCAGCCAAGATCGACTTAGCTCCTACAATGAGCAGTTCTTC.

The chain joins TRBV6-5 to TRBJ2-1; D may be TRBD2 (5 bases). CDR1 and CDR2 (germline): MNHEY, SVGAGI. V was trimmed by 0 bases and J by 9 bases, leaving 18 bases between them. The CDR3 runs 16 residues. This CDR3 reads CASSYSAASRRSEQFF. Written as DNA, the CDR3 is TGTGCCAGCAGTTACTCGGCGGCTAGCAGGCGAAGTGAGCAGTTCTTC.

A word on this clone: Other DNA sequences within the sample encode an identical CDR3. The chain couples TRBV7-8 to TRBJ1-3; D ambiguous. Germline V gene data show CDR1 as SGHVS and CDR2 as FQNEAQ. The germline V and J ends were trimmed by 0 bases and 4 bases, with 4 bases remaining between them. The CDR3 loop spans 13 amino acids. The CDR3 loop reads CASSLAAGNTIYF. DNA for the CDR3: TGTGCCAGCAGCTTAGCTGCGGGAAACACCATATATTTT.

This clone was picked up one time. This rearrangement joins TRBV6-5 to TRBJ2-2; D is possibly TRBD1 (5 bases). CDR3 size: 14 residues. Trimming left V 6 bases short and J 4 bases short, with 12 bases between. Germline loops: CDR1 MNHEY, CDR2 SVGAGI. The CDR3 region has the DNA TGTGCCAGCAGGAAGGGGTTGGGCACCGGGGAGCTGTTTTTT. Protein sequence: CASRKGLGTGELFF.

The rearrangement joins TRBV5-6 to TRBJ1-3; no clear D. The CDR3 has 15 amino acids. Trimming removed 1 base from V and 0 bases from J, with 8 bases in between. Germline loops: CDR1 SGHDT, CDR2 YYEEEE. In DNA form, the CDR3 reads TGTGCCAGCAGCTTGAGGAGCAACTCTGGAAACACCATATATTTT. The encoded protein is CASSLRSNSGNTIYF.

This clone has just a few counts. CDR3: CASSPGQGARGEQYF. CDR3 sequence (DNA): TGTGCCAGCAGCCCCGGACAGGGGGCGCGGGGCGAGCAGTACTTC. The chain carries TRBV11-2 and TRBJ2-7, with 11 bases that match TRBD1. V lost 5 bases to trimming and J lost 6 bases; unmatched junction nucleotides: 9. The CDR3 is made up of 15 amino acids. Germline values: CDR1 SGHAT, CDR2 FQNNGV.

The chain links TRBV10-3 to TRBJ1-6, with D perhaps TRBD1 (6 bases). From germline, CDR1 is ENHRY and CDR2 SYGVKD. The ends were cut back, 4 bases at V and 10 bases at J, with 17 bases in the middle. The CDR3 totals 15 residues. Here the CDR3 reads CAISGFSGAISPLHF. CDR3 sequence (DNA): TGTGCCATCAGTGGTTTCTCAGGGGCTATATCACCCCTCCACTTT.

This clone was detected a few times. The rearrangement links TRBV19 to TRBJ1-2, with 9 nucleotides matching TRBD1. From germline, CDR1 is LNHDA and CDR2 SQIVND (reference sequence). After removal of 3 bases from V and 2 bases from J, the junction contained 4 bases not matched to a gene. The CDR3 spans 15 residues. Here the CDR3 reads CASSMLGTGNYGYTF. In DNA, the CDR3 is TGTGCCAGTAGTATGCTCGGGACAGGGAACTATGGCTACACCTTC.

The V and J genes are TRBV15 and TRBJ1-2, with D maybe TRBD1 (6 bases). This CDR3 is 16 amino acids long. Germline V lookup: CDR1 LNHNV, CDR2 YYDKDF (reference sequence). Trimming stripped 0 bases from V and 4 bases from J, with 15 bases between. CDR3 in DNA: TGTGCCACCAGCAGAGATACAGGGACCTTCCTCTATGGCTACACCTTC. It translates to CATSRDTGTFLYGYTF.

In nucleotides, the CDR3 is TGTGCCAGCATTGACAGGGAGAATCAGCCCCAGCATTTT. Its protein product is CASIDRENQPQHF. The chain employs TRBV6-6 and TRBJ1-5, with 7 bases lining up with TRBD1. Per germline, CDR1 MNHNY and CDR2 SVGAGI (reference sequence). The CDR3 totals 13 residues. V trimming: 7 bases; J trimming: 4 bases; junction bases outside the gene matches: 4.

With regard to this clone: At one of its ends the junction is not consistent with the germline gene, which may arise from a read error. CDR3 sequence: CASSWPAGTGVPSAQF. CDR3 in DNA: TGCGCCAGCAGCTGGCCAGCCGGGACAGGGGTGCCTTCCGCACAATTT. The J gene is TRBJ2-3, the V gene TRBV4-1, with 10 bases aligning to TRBD1. This CDR3 is built from 16 residues. The germline V gene encodes CDR1 MGHRA and CDR2 YSYEKL.

V and J are TRBV3-1 (or the pseudogene TRBV3-2) and TRBJ1-2, with no clear D. The CDR3 is 11 residues long. Trimming shortened V by 5 bases and J by 10 bases, and 11 bases separated the two germline ends. Germline CDR1 reads LGHDT; CDR2 reads YNNKEL (reference sequence). CDR3 nucleotide sequence: TGTGCCAGCAGCAACGTCGCGGCCTACACCTTC. Amino acids: CASSNVAAYTF.

The chain couples TRBV28 to TRBJ2-7; 10 nucleotides match TRBD2. There are 15 residues in the CDR3. Trimming at V came to 5 bases and at J to 2 bases, leaving 6 bases not matched to a gene. Per the germline V gene, CDR1 is MDHEN and CDR2 is SYDVKM. The CDR3 nucleotides read TGTGCCAGCAGTCCCACTAGCGGGATGGCCTACGAGCAGTACTTC. Its protein is CASSPTSGMAYEQYF.

The genes are TRBV3-1 (or the pseudogene TRBV3-2) and TRBJ2-1; 15 bases line up with TRBD2. The V gene end was trimmed by 0 bases and the J gene end by 9 bases; junction bases not matched to a gene: 6. This CDR3 region has 17 residues. Germline CDR1 LGHDT, CDR2 YNNKEL (reference sequence). CDR3 in DNA: TGTGCCAGCAGCCAAGAGTGGACTAGCGGGGGGGCCGTTGAGCAGTTCTTC. As protein: CASSQEWTSGGAVEQFF.

The chain has TRBV5-4 and TRBJ2-3; 10 bases are shared with TRBD2. Germline-derived CDR1 and CDR2 are SGHNT and YYREEE (reference sequence). The CDR3 consists of 18 residues. With 0 bases clipped from V and 6 bases from J, the junction kept 13 bases outside the gene matches. The CDR3 DNA sequence: TGTGCCAGCAGCTTGGGTCCCGGGAGCGGGGGGGCCGTGGATACGCAGTATTTT. Protein product: CASSLGPGSGGAVDTQYF.

This clone came up once. CDR3 protein: CASRMGIGVYSPLHF. The CDR3 region has the DNA TGCGCCAGCAGGATGGGGATCGGGGTTTATTCACCCCTCCACTTT. The chain joins TRBV4-1 to TRBJ1-6; no clear D. V was pared by 6 bases and J by 8 bases, with 17 bases between. CDR1 is MGHRA and CDR2 is YSYEKL in the germline V gene. The length of the CDR3 is 15 residues.

V and J are TRBV5-6 and TRBJ1-1, with 7 positions matching TRBD1. The CDR3 sequence is 16 residues long. The ends lost 7 bases at V and 0 bases at J; junction bases unmatched: 12. Germline V gene sequence: CDR1 SGHDT, CDR2 YYEEEE. This CDR3 is CASGNLKTGLNTEAFF. The DNA for the CDR3 is TGTGCCAGCGGAAACTTGAAGACAGGGCTGAACACTGAAGCTTTCTTT.

The chain couples TRBV27 to TRBJ1-1, with D possibly matching TRBD1 (5 bases). CDR1 and CDR2 from the germline V gene are MNHEY and SMNVEV (reference sequence). V lost 6 bases, J lost 3 bases, and 11 bases lay in between. The CDR3 runs to 13 residues. CDR3 loop: CASSRGGYTEAFF. The CDR3 DNA follows: TGTGCCAGCAGCCGTGGGGGGTACACTGAAGCTTTCTTT.

The chain uses TRBV15 and TRBJ2-4; weak D call: TRBD2 (6 bases). Trimming left V 1 base short and J 9 bases short, with 16 bases between. CDR1 and CDR2 (germline): LNHNV, YYDKDF (reference sequence). CDR3 size: 15 residues. CDR3: CATSRGGESFGIQYF. The CDR3 DNA reads TGTGCCACCAGCAGAGGGGGGGAATCCTTTGGCATTCAGTACTTC.

The chain links TRBV6-5 to TRBJ1-2; tentatively, D is TRBD1 (5 bases). V lost 6 bases and J 2 bases, leaving 16 bases between the germline ends. The CDR3 has 15 residues. Looked up from germline, CDR1 is MNHEY and CDR2 is SVGAGI. CDR3 DNA sequence: TGTGCCAGCAGCCGCGGGACCAAGAGGAACTATGGCTACACCTTC. Its translation is CASSRGTKRNYGYTF.

This sequence joins TRBV4-1 and TRBJ2-5; D gene ambiguous. The CDR3 loop spans 14 amino acids. The V gene's germline CDR1 is MGHRA and CDR2 YSYEKL. V lost 4 bases and J lost 1, with 10 bases in between. For the CDR3, the DNA is TGCGCCAGCAGCCCTCGAGAGATCCAAGAGACCCAGTACTTC. As protein: CASSPREIQETQYF.

The chain employs TRBV19 and TRBJ2-5; D gene uncertain. CDR3 length equals 13 residues. Germline CDR1 reads LNHDA; CDR2 reads SQIVND (reference sequence). V lost 5 bases, J lost 2 bases, and 9 bases lay in between. CDR3 bases: TGTGCCAGTAGTCAGGCGTCACAAGAGACCCAGTACTTC. This gives the protein CASSQASQETQYF.

The rearrangement uses TRBV18 and TRBJ2-7, with 10 bases matching TRBD1. This CDR3 is built from 15 residues. V dropped 2 bases and J dropped 4; count of bases not matched to a gene: 5. The V gene's germline CDR1 is KGHSH and CDR2 LQKENI. As DNA, the CDR3 is TGTGCCAGCTCACCATCGGGACAGGGGACTTACGAGCAGTACTTC. As protein: CASSPSGQGTYEQYF.

The chain has TRBV5-1 and TRBJ2-1; 9 positions match TRBD2. There are 15 residues in the CDR3. Germline V CDR1 and CDR2: SGHRS, YFSETQ. Trimming cost V 0 bases and J 9 bases; bases outside gene matches: 7. The CDR3 loop is CASSLGIAGVGEQFF. The CDR3 DNA reads TGCGCCAGCAGCTTGGGAATAGCGGGGGTCGGTGAGCAGTTCTTC. The variable domain in full, completed from reference TRBV5-1 and TRBJ2-1, reads KAGVTQTPRYLIKTRGQQVTLSCSPISGHRSVSWYQQTPGQGLQFLFEYFSETQRNKGNFPGRFSGRQFSNSRSEMNVSTLELGDSALYLCASSLGIAGVGEQFFGPGTRLTVL.

The chain links TRBV12-3 or TRBV12-4 to TRBJ1-1; D not certain. Trimming took 6 bases from V and 3 from J, leaving 11 bases between them. The CDR3 is made up of 13 amino acids. The CDR3 region has the DNA TGTGCCAGCAGCGCGGGCTCGGACACTGAAGCTTTCTTT. Translating it yields CASSAGSDTEAFF.